What follows are 16 T cell receptor beta chains derived from one specimen sequenced in a study of cytomegalovirus exposure and HLA in healthy donors. 60 Vbeta and 13 Jbeta primers were used in PCR. The protocol was immunoSEQ multiplex PCR, while the TCRdb copy is restricted to in-frame clones and leaves out a portion. This sample's clone table lists under 200,000 clones. Sequenced sample: PBMCs. Source of these receptors: a man in his thirties or forties in good health and CMV-seronegative.

The chain has TRBV7-8 and TRBJ2-7, with TRBD2 matching 8 bases. Trimming at V came to 4 bases and at J to 1 base, leaving 3 bases not matched to a gene. The germline V gene encodes CDR1 SGHVS and CDR2 FQNEAQ. The CDR3 is made up of 14 amino acids. The CDR3 nucleotides are TGTGCCAGCAGCTCCTTAGCGGGGTCCTACGAGCAGTACTTC. Its protein product is CASSSLAGSYEQYF.

The chain links TRBV9 to TRBJ2-7; 8 nucleotides align to TRBD2. Germline-derived CDR1 and CDR2 are SGDLS and YYNGEE. V shed 3 bases, J shed 0 bases, and the junction held 8 bases outside the gene matches. There are 16 residues in the CDR3. This CDR3 is CASSAGGLGFSYEQYF. The DNA for the CDR3 is TGTGCCAGCAGCGCTGGGGGACTAGGGTTCTCCTACGAGCAGTACTTC. The variable domain in full, completed from reference TRBV9 and TRBJ2-7, reads DSGVTQTPKHLITATGQRVTLRCSPRSGDLSVYWYQQSLDQGLQFLIQYYNGEERAKGNILERFSAQQFPDLHSELNLSSLELGDSALYFCASSAGGLGFSYEQYFGPGTRLTVT.

V usage is TRBV27 and J usage is TRBJ2-7; the D gene is possibly TRBD2 (6 bases). Trimming removed 1 base at V and 3 bases at J, with 13 bases between. The V gene's germline CDR1 is MNHEY and CDR2 SMNVEV (reference sequence). CDR3 size: 15 residues. CDR3 nucleotides: TGTGCCAGCAGTTTATATGCTAGCGAGATCTACGAGCAGTACTTC. Protein sequence: CASSLYASEIYEQYF.

V is TRBV5-4 and J is TRBJ2-5; TRBD2 agrees at 8 bases. Germline V gives CDR1 SGHNT, CDR2 YYREEE (reference sequence). Unmatched junction bases numbered 9, after V lost 4 bases and J lost 4 bases. The CDR3 is 15 amino acids. CDR3 DNA: TGTGCCAGCAGCCAACCGGGGGGGAGGTCAGAGACCCAGTACTTC. Protein sequence: CASSQPGGRSETQYF.

This chain links TRBV27 with TRBJ2-7; 9 bases match TRBD1. In germline, CDR1 is MNHEY, CDR2 SMNVEV (reference sequence). The CDR3 is made up of 13 amino acids. V trimming: 10 bases; J trimming: 4 bases; junction bases outside the gene matches: 8. The CDR3, as DNA: TGTGCCAACAGCCCCGGGACAGGGTACGAGCAGTACTTC. It translates to CANSPGTGYEQYF.

This chain links TRBV10-2 with TRBJ2-7, with 9 bases fitting TRBD1. The germline V gene encodes CDR1 WSHSY and CDR2 SAAADI. V gave up 4 bases and J gave up 3 bases; unmatched junction bases: 4. The CDR3 contains 14 residues. CDR3 in DNA: TGCGCCAGCAGTGTTCGGGACAGGGACTACGAGCAGTACTTC. This encodes CASSVRDRDYEQYF.

Here the CDR3 DNA reads TGTGCCAGCAGCCCAATGGGTGGCAGGCTCTATGGCTACACCTTC. This encodes CASSPMGGRLYGYTF. The chain is built from TRBV6-5 and TRBJ1-2; D is ambiguous. The CDR3 is made up of 15 amino acids. Trimming shortened V by 6 bases and J by 4 bases, and 18 bases separated the two germline ends. Per germline, CDR1 MNHEY and CDR2 SVGAGI.

The chain couples TRBV5-4 to TRBJ1-2, with 10 nucleotides matching TRBD1. V trimming: 3 bases; J trimming: 5 bases; junction bases outside the gene matches: 7. The CDR3 extends over 15 amino acids. Per the germline V gene, CDR1 is SGHNT and CDR2 is YYREEE (reference sequence). The DNA for the CDR3 is TGTGCCAGCAGCTACGTACCGGGACAGGGGTATGGCTACACCTTC. Its protein is CASSYVPGQGYGYTF.

The chain employs TRBV6-5 and TRBJ2-1; 12 bases map to TRBD2. Trimming took 7 bases from V and 10 from J; bases not matched to a gene: 11. The CDR3 runs 15 residues. Germline CDR1 reads MNHEY; CDR2 reads SVGAGI. The CDR3 loop reads CASKKLTSGGLEQFF. The CDR3 DNA follows: TGTGCCAGCAAAAAGTTGACTAGCGGGGGACTGGAGCAGTTCTTC.

The V and J genes are TRBV5-4 and TRBJ2-3; no reliable D call. The germline V gene has CDR1 SGHNT and CDR2 YYREEE (reference sequence). V was pared by 1 base and J by 2 bases, with 8 bases between. The CDR3 has 14 residues. CDR3 nucleotide sequence: TGTGCCAGCAGCTTGCCCCTTAACACAGATACGCAGTATTTT. Protein: CASSLPLNTDTQYF.

The chain combines TRBV7-2 with TRBJ1-5; possibly TRBD1 for D (5 bases). Germline CDR1 reads SGHTA; CDR2 reads FQGNSA. The CDR3 has 14 amino acids. The V end lost 5 bases, the J end lost 0 bases, and 8 bases lay between the germline ends. CDR3 sequence: CASSRGDSNQPQHF. In nucleotides, the CDR3 is TGTGCCAGCAGCCGGGGGGATAGCAATCAGCCCCAGCATTTT.

CDR3 in amino acids: CASSQGAGSGNTIYF. CDR3 nucleotides: TGCGCCAGCAGCCAAGGGGCAGGGTCTGGAAACACCATATATTTT. The chain links TRBV4-1 to TRBJ1-3; weak D call: TRBD1 (5 bases). Germline V CDR1 and CDR2: MGHRA, YSYEKL. This CDR3 has 15 residues. V was pared by 1 base and J by 1 base, with 8 bases between.

The genes are TRBV28 and TRBJ2-7, with D possibly matching TRBD2 (5 bases). The CDR3 has 14 amino acids. Trimming stripped 3 bases from V and 4 bases from J, with 13 bases between. Germline values: CDR1 MDHEN, CDR2 SYDVKM. The CDR3 DNA reads TGTGCCAGCAGTTTGTGGGAGCAGGATTACGAGCAGTACTTC. It codes for CASSLWEQDYEQYF.

V usage is TRBV11-2 and J usage is TRBJ1-1; 10 nucleotides line up with TRBD1. From germline, CDR1 is SGHAT and CDR2 FQNNGV. V shed 5 bases and J 1 base; nucleotides not matched to a gene: 10. The CDR3 loop spans 17 amino acids. CDR3 amino acids: CASSVWGQGLRNTEAFF. The DNA of the CDR3 is TGTGCCAGCAGCGTTTGGGGACAGGGGCTTCGGAACACTGAAGCTTTCTTT.

The V call is TRBV11-2, the J call TRBJ1-2, with 9 bases fitting TRBD1. The V gene end was trimmed by 0 bases and the J gene end by 4 bases; junction bases not matched to a gene: 6. The CDR3 consists of 16 residues. The germline V gene has CDR1 SGHAT and CDR2 FQNNGV. Here the CDR3 reads CASSLDLGQGTYGYTF. CDR3 DNA sequence: TGTGCCAGCAGCTTAGATCTCGGACAGGGGACCTATGGCTACACCTTC.

The chain uses TRBV7-3 and TRBJ2-3; 10 bases map to TRBD1. CDR1 is SGHTA, CDR2 FQGTGA, per germline. This CDR3 has 14 amino acids. J was trimmed by 4 bases and V by 5 bases; bases with no gene match: 3. The DNA of the CDR3 is TGTGCCAGCAGCCCCGGGACAGGGGCAGATACGCAGTATTTT. It specifies CASSPGTGADTQYF.